This T cell receptor beta chain emerged from a study of blood T cells in healthy people across ages. Then a second PCR, running about 6 to 12 cycles, was carried out with a sample-barcoded 5' primer and a J-beta primer mix. Every cDNA molecule carried a tag from a template-switch adaptor bearing 12 random nucleotides. A single record per CDR3 protein comes from TCRdb applying MiXCR to the 5' RACE reads. The sample carries about 640,000 distinct CDR3 sequences, 45% to 65% recorded once. Trimming removed 7 bases at V and 4 bases at J, with 19 bases between. The CDR3 runs to 15 residues. With respect to this clonotype: Its antigen is still unknown.

Points from the study as a whole: It was held that the diversity estimates obtained from one million T cells were underestimates.

The genes are TRBV12-3 or TRBV12-4 and TRBJ1-2, with D maybe TRBD1 (5 bases). The TCR was taken from a man between 60 and 75 years old in good health. The sequenced material came from blood. CDR3 sequence reads: CASNEDDRESYGYTF. For the CDR3, the DNA is TGTGCCAGCAACGAGGACGACAGAGAATCCTATGGCTACACCTTC.